These 27 T cell receptor beta chains were all obtained from the same sample, sequenced in a study of blood T cells in healthy people across ages (dated by TCRdb to between 2014 and 2016). Library preparation employed 5' RACE. The sequencing machine was an Illumina HiSeq 2500. A second PCR of about 6 to 11 cycles was performed with a sample-barcoded 5' primer and a J-beta primer mix. The raw public reads went through TCRdb reprocessing: fastp at Q25, MiXCR clone calling, in-frame beta chains kept. Every entry covers one CDR3 protein and lists the most common genes and DNA from its rows. This sample holds 1.5 million to 1.9 million distinct CDR3 sequences; roughly 43% were observed only once. In total, the top ten clones hold 4% of the sample. The sample taken for sequencing was blood. The receptor source for this set is a woman in her late teens or twenties in good health.

A few counts support this clonotype. The V gene is TRBV6-4, the J gene TRBJ1-2; 9 bases are shared with TRBD1. V was pared by 2 bases and J by 7 bases, with 2 bases of the junction left unmatched. Looked up from germline, CDR1 is MRHNA and CDR2 is SNTAGT. CDR3 size: 13 residues. CDR3 sequence (DNA): TGTGCCAGCAGTGACGGGGACAGGGCTGGCTACACCTTC. Its protein product is CASSDGDRAGYTF.

The chain links TRBV12-3 or TRBV12-4 to TRBJ2-1, with 15 bases matching TRBD2. Trimming at V came to 2 bases and at J to 6 bases, leaving 5 bases not matched to a gene. The CDR3 runs to 17 residues. CDR3 loop: CASSLRTSGGASNEQFF. The CDR3 DNA reads TGTGCCAGCAGTTTACGGACTAGCGGGGGGGCGAGCAATGAGCAGTTCTTC.

V gene TRBV6-1 combines with J gene TRBJ2-1; maybe TRBD1 (6 bases). The end of the DNA is better explained by TRBJ2-7, so the J call may be wrong. There are 15 residues in the CDR3. Germline loops: CDR1 MNHNS, CDR2 SASEGT. CDR3 sequence: CASSEEVDRTYEQYF. CDR3 nucleotides: TGTGCCAGCAGTGAAGAGGTAGACAGGACTTACGAGCAGTACTTC.

The J gene is TRBJ2-7, the V gene TRBV11-2; D is unresolved. Trimming removed 6 bases from V and 9 bases from J, with 24 bases in between. The germline CDR1 and CDR2 sequences are SGHAT and FQNNGV. The CDR3 contains 15 residues. CDR3 protein: CASRTSESSYNGQYF. The CDR3 DNA is TGTGCCAGCAGGACCTCGGAGAGCTCCTACAATGGGCAGTACTTC.

This chain joins TRBV5-1 and TRBJ2-3; maybe TRBD1 (6 bases). Per germline, CDR1 SGHRS and CDR2 YFSETQ. V lost 1 base and J 2 bases, leaving 11 bases between the germline ends. This CDR3 has 15 amino acids. CDR3 amino acids: CASSLWGQYTDTQYF. DNA for the CDR3: TGCGCCAGCAGCTTGTGGGGACAATACACAGATACGCAGTATTTT.

Concerning this clonotype: An end of the junction differs from the germline gene, which may be a read error. The chain carries TRBV9 and TRBJ2-5, with 9 bases aligning to TRBD2. The J call may be incorrect, as the DNA end agrees better with TRBJ2-7. Germline CDR1 reads SGDLS; CDR2 reads YYNGEE. The CDR3 covers 16 residues. The CDR3 reads CASSGRSGGKVYEQYF. CDR3 DNA sequence: TGTGCAAGCAGCGGGAGGTCGGGGGGGAAGGTCTACGAGCAGTACTTC.

With respect to this clonotype: A read error may be the cause here, since a much bigger clone is one base away. The chain recombines TRBV10-3 with TRBJ2-1, with no clear D. CDR3 size: 15 residues. Germline V gene sequence: CDR1 ENHRY, CDR2 SYGVKD. The CDR3 coding sequence is TGTGCCCTCAGTGATCCACCCCTGGCCTACAATGAGCAGTTCTTC. Residues: CALSDPPLAYNEQFF.

V usage is TRBV20-1 and J usage is TRBJ2-5, with D possibly called TRBD1 or TRBD2 (5 bases each). The CDR3 runs to 15 residues. Trimming left V 2 bases short and J 2 bases short, with 15 bases between. Looked up from germline, CDR1 is DFQATT and CDR2 is SNEGSKA (reference sequence). CDR3 sequence reads: CSARTRAGRQETQYF. CDR3 DNA sequence: TGCAGTGCTAGAACCCGGGCAGGGAGACAAGAGACCCAGTACTTC.

The V and J genes are TRBV20-1 and TRBJ2-7; a weak D match, TRBD1 (5 bases). Germline CDR1 and CDR2: DFQATT and SNEGSKA (reference sequence). The V end was cut by 1 base, the J end by 1 base, with 14 bases between. CDR3 length equals 15 residues. The CDR3 region is CSARGVGVVSYEQYF. The CDR3 DNA reads as TGCAGTGCTAGAGGGGTAGGGGTAGTATCCTACGAGCAGTACTTC.

The table lists this clonotype with a few counts. This rearrangement joins TRBV20-1 to TRBJ1-6; tentatively, D is TRBD1 (5 bases). V was pared by 2 bases and J by 0 bases, with 11 bases between. Per the germline V gene, CDR1 is DFQATT and CDR2 is SNEGSKA (reference sequence). CDR3 size: 16 residues. CDR3 sequence reads: CSARSGRSSYNSPLHF. CDR3 DNA sequence: TGCAGTGCTAGATCGGGGCGAAGCTCCTATAATTCACCCCTCCACTTT.

V gene TRBV29-1 combines with J gene TRBJ2-3; D not certain. V lost 6 bases to trimming and J lost 0 bases, with 16 bases between them. Per the germline V gene, CDR1 is SQVTM and CDR2 is ANQGSEA. The CDR3 spans 15 residues. CDR3 protein: CSVLSLRTSTDTQYF. The CDR3 nucleotides are TGCAGCGTCCTCTCCCTCCGTACTAGCACAGATACGCAGTATTTT.

The chain employs TRBV10-1 and TRBJ2-4, with a tentative D call TRBD2 (5 bases). The germline V gene encodes CDR1 WNHNN and CDR2 SYGVQD (reference sequence). This CDR3 contains 14 residues. The V gene lost 3 bases and the J gene lost 3 bases, with 9 bases spanning the gap. The CDR3 protein is CASSDPGGKNIQYF. The CDR3, as DNA: TGCGCCAGCAGTGATCCTGGAGGCAAAAACATTCAGTACTTC.

V usage is TRBV28 and J usage is TRBJ2-1; 12 bases agree with TRBD1. V lost 6 bases and J lost 7; bases outside the gene matches: 7. The CDR3 contains 15 residues. CDR1 is MDHEN, CDR2 SYDVKM, per germline. The CDR3 sequence: CASRGTGGMMNEQFF. The CDR3 DNA is TGTGCCAGCAGGGGGACAGGGGGCATGATGAATGAGCAGTTCTTC.

DNA for the CDR3: TGTGCCAGCAGCTTAGTTCCGGCCTCCCAAGGCGTGACCCAGTACTTC. It translates to CASSLVPASQGVTQYF. This chain connects TRBV7-2 to TRBJ2-4; unclear D gene. Gene TRBJ2-5 matches the end of the DNA better, so the J call may be wrong. Germline CDR1 is SGHTA and CDR2 is FQGNSA. This CDR3 comprises 16 residues.

In its sample, this clonotype was seen once. This chain connects TRBV12-3 or TRBV12-4 to TRBJ2-7; the D is unclear. The V gene lost 7 bases and the J gene lost 5 bases, with 15 bases spanning the gap. This CDR3 spans 13 amino acids. The CDR3 loop is CASIDSLMNEQYF. The CDR3 nucleotides are TGTGCCAGCATAGACTCCCTTATGAACGAGCAGTACTTC.

This clonotype came up a few times. This chain joins TRBV20-1 and TRBJ1-4; no clear D. Germline CDR1 reads DFQATT; CDR2 reads SNEGSKA (reference sequence). CDR3 length: 16 residues. The germline V and J ends were trimmed by 1 base and 1 base, with 13 bases remaining between them. CDR3 nucleotides: TGCAGTGCTAGAGCCTACAGAGACTTAACTAATGAAAAACTGTTTTTT. It yields the protein CSARAYRDLTNEKLFF.

The table lists this clonotype with a few counts. This chain joins TRBV9 and TRBJ2-5; possibly TRBD1 for D (6 bases). The DNA end is a closer match to TRBJ2-7, so the J assignment may be wrong. Germline CDR1 reads SGDLS; CDR2 reads YYNGEE. The length of the CDR3 is 15 residues. The CDR3 nucleotides are TGTGCCAGCAGCGTAGATGGGGACACCACCTCCGAGCAGTACTTC. It encodes CASSVDGDTTSEQYF.

The chain recombines TRBV5-1 with TRBJ2-5; 10 nucleotides align to TRBD1. V lost 4 bases to trimming and J lost 10 bases; unmatched junction nucleotides: 7. Germline assignment: CDR1 SGHRS and CDR2 YFSETQ. This CDR3 has 13 amino acids. CDR3 nucleotide sequence: TGCGCCAGCAGCCGGTCAGACAGGGGGCTCCAGTACTTC. Its translation is CASSRSDRGLQYF.

This clonotype appeared a few times. The chain links TRBV2 to TRBJ2-7; D is tentatively TRBD1 or TRBD2 (5 bases each). Germline V gene data show CDR1 as SNHLY and CDR2 as FYNNEI. CDR3 length: 15 residues. V shed 2 bases and J shed 1 base, with 12 bases lying between them. CDR3 amino acids: CASSESGRVSYEQYF. The CDR3 DNA is TGTGCCAGCAGTGAATCAGGGAGAGTTTCCTACGAGCAGTACTTC.

The V and J genes are TRBV9 and TRBJ2-1, with 11 bases fitting TRBD2. The length of the CDR3 is 14 residues. J gave up 8 bases and V 5 bases, and 6 bases lay outside the gene matches. Looked up from germline, CDR1 is SGDLS and CDR2 is YYNGEE. The CDR3 loop is CASSVSGRAHEQFF. The CDR3 coding sequence is TGTGCCAGCAGTGTTAGCGGGAGGGCCCATGAGCAGTTCTTC.

This clonotype was observed a handful of times. The chain links TRBV7-2 to TRBJ1-5; 8 bases are a match to TRBD1. The V and J ends lost 5 bases and 0 bases, in that order; junction bases with no gene match: 6. CDR1 is SGHTA and CDR2 is FQGNSA in the germline V gene. The CDR3 length is 16 residues. This CDR3 reads CASSLWTGNSNQPQHF. The CDR3 DNA reads as TGTGCCAGCAGCCTTTGGACAGGGAATAGCAATCAGCCCCAGCATTTT. The whole variable domain, filled in from reference TRBV7-2 and TRBJ1-5, reads GAGVSQSPSNKVTEKGKDVELRCDPISGHTALYWYRQSLGQGLEFLIYFQGNSAPDKSGLPSDRFSAERTGGSVSTLTIQRTQQEDSAVYLCASSLWTGNSNQPQHFGDGTRLSIL.

The V gene is TRBV4-1, the J gene TRBJ2-1; possible D gene TRBD2, 5 bases. V was trimmed by 1 base and J by 8 bases, leaving 15 bases between them. CDR1 is MGHRA, CDR2 YSYEKL, per germline. This CDR3 spans 15 amino acids. CDR3 nucleotides: TGCGCCAGCAGCCAAGGGGCTTCCCTGAGGGATGAGCAGTTCTTC. Protein sequence: CASSQGASLRDEQFF.

This rearrangement joins TRBV12-3 or TRBV12-4 to TRBJ2-7, with a weak D call TRBD2 (7 bases). V shed 0 bases and J shed 3 bases, with 12 bases lying between them. The CDR3 totals 15 residues. The DNA for the CDR3 is TGTGCCAGCAGTTTAGCAGGGGGGGATTTCTACGAGCAGTACTTC. This gives the protein CASSLAGGDFYEQYF.

The J gene is TRBJ1-1, the V gene TRBV20-1, with TRBD1 identical over 8 bases. CDR3 size: 16 residues. Trimming at V came to 6 bases and at J to 4 bases, leaving 16 bases not matched to a gene. Germline values: CDR1 DFQATT, CDR2 SNEGSKA (reference sequence). The CDR3 coding sequence is TGCAGTGCCCCGATCAAAGGCAGGGGGCCAAGCACTGAAGCTTTCTTT. Encoded protein: CSAPIKGRGPSTEAFF.

The V gene is TRBV7-2, the J gene TRBJ2-5; 10 nucleotides line up with TRBD2. Germline values: CDR1 SGHTA, CDR2 FQGNSA. The CDR3 consists of 17 residues. Trimming at V came to 5 bases and at J to 5 bases, leaving 14 bases not matched to a gene. The CDR3 reads CASSIMKLAGYSETQYF. DNA for the CDR3: TGTGCCAGCAGCATAATGAAACTAGCGGGATACTCGGAGACCCAGTACTTC.

This clonotype was observed a few times. This CDR3 reads CASSWTTLTDTQYF. The CDR3 nucleotides read TGTGCCAGTAGTTGGACTACCCTCACAGATACGCAGTATTTT. The chain employs TRBV19 and TRBJ2-3; tentative D call: TRBD2 (6 bases). The CDR3 extends over 14 amino acids. The germline V gene encodes CDR1 LNHDA and CDR2 SQIVND (reference sequence). V dropped 5 bases and J dropped 2 bases, with 11 bases sitting between them.

The chain has TRBV4-3 and TRBJ2-1; 7 nucleotides agree with TRBD2. CDR3 length equals 16 residues. Germline loops: CDR1 LGHNA, CDR2 YSLEER. The junction had 10 bases not matched to a gene; V was cut back by 2 bases and J by 6 bases. CDR3 DNA: TGCGCCAGCAGCCAATACCTTCAGACTAGCCCCAATGAGCAGTTCTTC. Protein: CASSQYLQTSPNEQFF.